The 21 T cell receptor beta chains presented below share a single source sample, sequenced in a study of blood T cell repertoires in COVID-19 (dated by TCRdb to 2018 to 2021). The method behind the library was the immunoSEQ multiplex PCR assay. In its TCRdb copy, this immuneACCESS table keeps in-frame sequences only and misses some clones. Where compared with another copy, unresolved V genes explain less than half of these, and the others have no known cause. Present in this sample are a few hundred thousand clones, around 87% of which were seen just once. The ten largest clones take up approximately 10% of the sample. The sequencing sample was made of PBMCs or T cells enriched from blood (not recorded which). The origin of the receptors is a woman between 50 and 59 years old who had recovered from COVID-19.

The chain carries TRBV3-1 (or the pseudogene TRBV3-2) and TRBJ1-2; no clear D. Trimming left V 1 base short and J 6 bases short, with 6 bases between. This CDR3 region has 12 residues. In germline, CDR1 is LGHDT, CDR2 YNNKEL (reference sequence). In DNA form, the CDR3 reads TGTGCCAGCAGCCAAGGAAGAGATGGCTACACCTTC. This translates into CASSQGRDGYTF.

The V and J genes are TRBV29-1 and TRBJ1-1; D might be TRBD1 (6 bases). This CDR3 has 13 residues. Germline V gene sequence: CDR1 SQVTM, CDR2 ANQGSEA. Trimming left V 4 bases short and J 2 bases short, with 11 bases between. The CDR3 nucleotides are TGCAGCGTTGGACAGGAACCAAACACTGAAGCTTTCTTT. This codes for CSVGQEPNTEAFF.

CDR3 DNA: TGTGCCAGCAGACAGGGGGCGAACACCGGGGAGCTGTTTTTT. Its protein is CASRQGANTGELFF. The chain carries TRBV3-1 (or the pseudogene TRBV3-2) and TRBJ2-2; 8 positions agree with TRBD1. CDR3 length equals 14 residues. Germline CDR1 and CDR2: LGHDT and YNNKEL (reference sequence). V shed 6 bases and J 0 bases; nucleotides not matched to a gene: 0.

The V call is TRBV5-3, the J call TRBJ2-7; TRBD2 is a possible D gene (6 bases). TRBV5-3 is filed as an ORF, its function uncertain. Trimming pared 0 bases from V and 9 bases from J, leaving 22 bases between. The CDR3 has 16 residues. The CDR3 loop reads CARSLERAPTASGQYF. The CDR3 DNA is TGTGCCAGAAGCTTGGAGCGGGCCCCGACGGCTTCTGGGCAGTACTTC.

V and J are TRBV6-5 and TRBJ1-2; 7 positions match TRBD1. The CDR3 runs to 15 residues. Trimming removed 5 bases from V and 2 bases from J; junction bases left unmatched: 8. Germline V gene data show CDR1 as MNHEY and CDR2 as SVGAGI. The CDR3: CASSPLEGANYGYTF. The CDR3, as DNA: TGTGCCAGCAGTCCCCTCGAGGGGGCGAACTATGGCTACACCTTC.

The chain recombines TRBV7-9 with TRBJ1-1; TRBD1 matches at 9 bases. In germline, CDR1 is SEHNR, CDR2 FQNEAQ (reference sequence). The CDR3 consists of 15 residues. The trim removed 5 bases at V and 3 bases at J, leaving 7 bases unmatched. CDR3 sequence: CASSLRTGADTEAFF. DNA for the CDR3: TGTGCCAGCAGCCTTAGGACAGGGGCGGACACTGAAGCTTTCTTT. Complete variable domain (other parts from reference TRBV7-9 and TRBJ1-1): DTGVSQNPRHKITKRGQNVTFRCDPISEHNRLYWYRQTLGQGPEFLTYFQNEAQLEKSRLLSDRFSAERPKGSFSTLEIQRTEQGDSAMYLCASSLRTGADTEAFFGQGTRLTVV.

This clone was observed a single time. The genes are TRBV5-6 and TRBJ1-3; 9 positions match TRBD1. V was clipped by 4 bases and J by 8 bases; unmatched bases: 13. Germline V gene lookup returns CDR1 SGHDT and CDR2 YYEEEE. The CDR3 is made up of 16 amino acids. The CDR3 region is CASSILRDRARDTIYF. CDR3 nucleotides: TGTGCCAGCAGCATACTCCGGGACAGGGCACGGGACACCATATATTTT.

The chain is built from TRBV27 and TRBJ1-1; D is perhaps TRBD1 (6 bases). In germline, CDR1 is MNHEY, CDR2 SMNVEV (reference sequence). The CDR3 totals 14 residues. With 4 bases removed from V and 5 bases from J, the gap between germline ends came to 14 bases. CDR3 bases: TGTGCCAGCAGTTCTCACAGGGATGGAACTGAAGCTTTCTTT. It codes for CASSSHRDGTEAFF.

The chain is built from TRBV19 and TRBJ1-1; maybe TRBD1 (6 bases). Trimming took off 6 bases at V and 1 base at J, with 9 bases between the two ends. Germline CDR1 is LNHDA and CDR2 is SQIVND (reference sequence). The CDR3 sequence is 13 residues long. The CDR3 reads CASSIQGNTEAFF. The CDR3 DNA sequence: TGTGCCAGTAGCATACAGGGGAACACTGAAGCTTTCTTT.

The count of this clone is one. V and J are TRBV30 and TRBJ2-2, with TRBD2 as a possible D gene (6 bases). Trimming shortened V by 0 bases and J by 1 base, and 9 bases separated the two germline ends. CDR3 length equals 15 residues. In germline, CDR1 is GTSNPN, CDR2 SVGIG (reference sequence). CDR3 in DNA: TGTGCCTGGAGTGTATCGGGGGTGAACACCGGGGAGCTGTTTTTT. It is translated as CAWSVSGVNTGELFF. Combining the CDR3 with reference TRBV30 and TRBJ2-2 gives the whole variable domain SQTIHQWPATLVQPVGSPLSLECTVEGTSNPNLYWYRQAAGRGLQLLFYSVGIGQISSEVPQNLSASRPQDRQFILSSKKLLLSDSGFYLCAWSVSGVNTGELFFGEGSRLTVL.

The genes are TRBV2 and TRBJ1-5; 11 positions agree with TRBD1. The CDR3 totals 16 residues. The V and J ends lost 4 bases and 3 bases, in that order; junction bases with no gene match: 5. The V gene's germline CDR1 is SNHLY and CDR2 FYNNEI. CDR3 nucleotides: TGTGCCAGCAGTGTCGGGACAGGGGGATACAATCAGCCCCAGCATTTT. Residues: CASSVGTGGYNQPQHF.

This chain connects TRBV27 to TRBJ1-1; D perhaps matches TRBD1 (6 bases). The CDR3 spans 14 residues. Deletions cut 4 bases from V and 5 bases from J, with 14 bases between. Germline values: CDR1 MNHEY, CDR2 SMNVEV (reference sequence). The DNA for the CDR3 is TGTGCCAGCAGTTCCCCACAGGGTAGGACTGAAGCTTTCTTT. This sequence encodes CASSSPQGRTEAFF.

The V and J genes are TRBV2 and TRBJ2-2; 9 bases align to TRBD1. V dropped 7 bases and J dropped 7; count of bases not matched to a gene: 10. The CDR3 extends over 15 amino acids. Germline lookup yields CDR1 SNHLY and CDR2 FYNNEI. The CDR3: CASNGAGTGYGELFF. Written as DNA, the CDR3 is TGTGCCAGCAATGGGGCCGGGACAGGGTACGGGGAGCTGTTTTTT.

CDR3 sequence: CASSLPGLASDTQYF. CDR3 coding DNA: TGCGCCAGCAGCTTACCGGGACTAGCTTCCGATACGCAGTATTTT. The genes are TRBV5-1 and TRBJ2-3, with TRBD2 matching over 9 bases. The germline V gene encodes CDR1 SGHRS and CDR2 YFSETQ. This CDR3 is 15 amino acids long. Losses at the gene ends were 2 bases for V and 6 bases for J; bases not matched to a gene: 7.

The chain links TRBV29-1 to TRBJ1-6, with D tentatively TRBD1 (6 bases). Germline V gene data show CDR1 as SQVTM and CDR2 as ANQGSEA. V was pared by 1 base and J by 2 bases, with 12 bases between. The CDR3 runs to 16 residues. Here the CDR3 reads CSVEAHRATYNSPLHF. The CDR3 coding sequence is TGCAGCGTTGAAGCCCACAGGGCTACCTATAATTCACCCCTCCACTTT. Together with reference TRBV29-1 and TRBJ1-6, the CDR3 gives the full variable domain: SAVISQKPSRDICQRGTSLTIQCQVDSQVTMMFWYRQQPGQSLTLIATANQGSEATYESGFVIDKFPISRPNLTFSTLTVSNMSPEDSSIYLCSVEAHRATYNSPLHFGNGTRLTVT.

The rearrangement joins TRBV7-3 to TRBJ2-7; D is unclear. The V end lost 3 bases, the J end lost 3 bases, and 9 bases lay between the germline ends. Germline CDR1 SGHTA, CDR2 FQGTGA. The CDR3 length is 13 residues. The CDR3, as DNA: TGTGCCAGCAGCTTCCAGGTAAACTACGAGCAGTACTTC. It encodes CASSFQVNYEQYF.

The chain employs TRBV4-1 and TRBJ1-2; maybe TRBD1 (6 bases). Germline V gene lookup returns CDR1 MGHRA and CDR2 YSYEKL. This CDR3 has 16 residues. V lost 3 bases to trimming and J lost 7 bases, with 21 bases between them. As DNA, the CDR3 is TGCGCCAGCAGCCACCCCGGCGGGGGGGCGATAAGTGGCTACACCTTC. Encoded protein: CASSHPGGGAISGYTF.

The chain recombines TRBV6-1 with TRBJ2-3; TRBD1 might be the D (8 bases). CDR1 and CDR2 from the germline V gene are MNHNS and SASEGT. V lost 3 bases and J 3 bases, leaving 25 bases between the germline ends. The CDR3 is 19 amino acids. In DNA form, the CDR3 reads TGTGCCAGCAGTGACCGGCTCTCGATAAACAGGGGGGGAACAGATACGCAGTATTTT. This sequence encodes CASSDRLSINRGGTDTQYF.

V gene TRBV4-2 combines with J gene TRBJ1-2, with TRBD1 matching over 7 bases. Looked up from germline, CDR1 is LGHNA and CDR2 is YNFKEQ. The CDR3 length is 16 residues. V was pared by 0 bases and J by 3 bases, with 7 bases of the junction left unmatched. CDR3 nucleotide sequence: TGTGCCAGCAGCCAAGAAGGGGGCACTCGGTACTATGGCTACACCTTC. It translates to CASSQEGGTRYYGYTF.

The chain joins TRBV7-2 to TRBJ2-5, with TRBD2 identical over 11 bases. CDR3 size: 14 residues. Germline CDR1 SGHTA, CDR2 FQGNSA. J was trimmed by 7 bases and V by 4 bases; bases with no gene match: 5. The CDR3 nucleotides read TGTGCCAGCAGCTCCGTAGCGGGGGGGCTGACCCAGTACTTC. Its protein product is CASSSVAGGLTQYF.

The chain links TRBV9 to TRBJ1-2; 7 bases are a match to TRBD1. This CDR3 has 16 residues. Trimming removed 6 bases from V and 1 base from J; junction bases left unmatched: 12. Germline V gives CDR1 SGDLS, CDR2 YYNGEE. CDR3 residues: CASNKGQNFLNYGYTF. In DNA, the CDR3 is TGTGCCAGCAACAAGGGACAGAACTTCCTTAACTATGGCTACACCTTC.